The clone carrying this T cell receptor (beta chain) has just one count. Its antigen is not known. Generated by immunoSEQ multiplex PCR, the TCRdb table keeps only in-frame clones and is missing some. The sample includes about 140,000 clones, about 90% of them seen just once. These data originate in a study of T cell responses to AZD1222 COVID-19 vaccine. The CDR3 extends over 14 amino acids. The germline V gene encodes CDR1 SGHKS and CDR2 YYEKEE (reference sequence). Trimming shortened V by 1 base and J by 0 bases, and 4 bases separated the two germline ends. Whole-study results and caveats: Reportedly, nearly half the spike-specific TCRs target unmutated variant regions. Baseline serology detected seropositivity in only a handful of AZD1222 recipients. White British donors predominated, females outnumbered males, and clonal diversity was possibly underestimated.

Sequencing was performed on peripheral blood, taken 28 days after the second AZD1222 dose. The sequence came from an adult who received the AZD1222 COVID-19 vaccine. The chain joins TRBV5-5 to TRBJ1-4; no firm D call. CDR3 nucleotide sequence: TGTGCCAGCAGCTTGTATGCAACTAATGAAAAACTGTTTTTT. Amino acids: CASSLYATNEKLFF.